This T cell receptor (beta chain) is from a study of shared clonotypes between healthy human individuals. Study results and limitations: Clonotype sharing among donors likely depends on sequencing depth. Estimated clonotype richness was generally higher in naive than memory subsets.

Comments on this clone: What it binds is not known.

The CDR3 extends over 14 amino acids. Trimming stripped 6 bases from V and 5 bases from J, with 16 bases between. The V gene's germline CDR1 is KGHSH and CDR2 LQKENI. Only in-frame clones appear in the TCRdb table, and some are missing; sequencing was by immunoSEQ multiplex PCR. The sample holds approximately 640,000 clones, about three quarters seen once. Sequenced sample: memory CD4+ T cells sorted from blood. Described subset: CD45RA-negative fraction. This chain links TRBV18 with TRBJ1-1, with D unclear. The source of this sequence is a woman aged 25 to 39 in good health. The DNA for the CDR3 is TGTGCCAGCTCGTCAGGACCTGAGGCGACTGAAGCTTTCTTT. It is translated as CASSSGPEATEAFF.